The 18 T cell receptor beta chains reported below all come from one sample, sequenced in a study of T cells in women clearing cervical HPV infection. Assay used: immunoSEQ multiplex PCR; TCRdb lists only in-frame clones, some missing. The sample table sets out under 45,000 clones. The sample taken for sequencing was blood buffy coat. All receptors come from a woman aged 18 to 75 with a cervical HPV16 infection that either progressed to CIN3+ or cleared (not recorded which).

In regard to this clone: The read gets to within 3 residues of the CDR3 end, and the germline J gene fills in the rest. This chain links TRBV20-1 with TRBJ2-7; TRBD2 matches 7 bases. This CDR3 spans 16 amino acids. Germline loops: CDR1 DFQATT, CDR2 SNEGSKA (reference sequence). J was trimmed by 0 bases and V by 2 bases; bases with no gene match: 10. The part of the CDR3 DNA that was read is TGCAGTGCTAGACCCTATTCTAGCGGTACCTCCTACGAG. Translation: CSARPYSSGTSYE. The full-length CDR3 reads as CSARPYSSGTSYEQYF.

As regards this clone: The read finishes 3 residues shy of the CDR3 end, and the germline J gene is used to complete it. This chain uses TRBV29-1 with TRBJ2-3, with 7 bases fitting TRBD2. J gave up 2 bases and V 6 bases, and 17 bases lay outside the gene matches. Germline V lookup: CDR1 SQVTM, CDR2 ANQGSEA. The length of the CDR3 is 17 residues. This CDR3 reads CSVVGGEGKRPTDTQYF. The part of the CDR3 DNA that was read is TGCAGCGTCGTGGGGGGGGAGGGTAAGCGGCCCACAGATACG.

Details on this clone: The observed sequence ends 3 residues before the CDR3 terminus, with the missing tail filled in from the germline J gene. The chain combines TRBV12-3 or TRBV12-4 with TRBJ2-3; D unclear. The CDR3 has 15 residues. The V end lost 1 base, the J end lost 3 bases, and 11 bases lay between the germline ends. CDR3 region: CASSLVSVGTDTQYF. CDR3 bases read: TGTGCCAGCAGTTTAGTAAGTGTCGGGACAGATACG.

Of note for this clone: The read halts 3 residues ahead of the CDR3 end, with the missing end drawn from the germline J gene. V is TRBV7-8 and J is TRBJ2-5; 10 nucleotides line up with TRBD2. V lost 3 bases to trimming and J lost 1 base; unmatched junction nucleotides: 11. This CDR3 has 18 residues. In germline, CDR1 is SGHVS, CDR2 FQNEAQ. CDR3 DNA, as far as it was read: TGTGCCAGCAGCTTTTTGGACCGGGGACTAGCGATCCAAGAGACC. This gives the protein CASSFLDRGLAIQET. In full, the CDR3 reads CASSFLDRGLAIQETQYF.

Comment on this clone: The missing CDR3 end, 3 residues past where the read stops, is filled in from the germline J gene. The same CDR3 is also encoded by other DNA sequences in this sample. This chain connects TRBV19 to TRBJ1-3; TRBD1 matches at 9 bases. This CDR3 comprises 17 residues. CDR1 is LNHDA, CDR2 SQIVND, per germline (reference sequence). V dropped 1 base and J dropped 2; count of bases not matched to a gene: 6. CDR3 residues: CASSIAGRTGAGNTIYF. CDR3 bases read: TGTGCCAGTAGTATAGCGGGAAGGACAGGGGCTGGAAACACC. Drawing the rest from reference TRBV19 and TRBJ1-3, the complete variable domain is DGGITQSPKYLFRKEGQNVTLSCEQNLNHDAMYWYRQDPGQGLRLIYYSQIVNDFQKGDIAEGYSVSREKKESFPLTVTSAQKNPTAFYLCASSIAGRTGAGNTIYFGEGSWLTVV.

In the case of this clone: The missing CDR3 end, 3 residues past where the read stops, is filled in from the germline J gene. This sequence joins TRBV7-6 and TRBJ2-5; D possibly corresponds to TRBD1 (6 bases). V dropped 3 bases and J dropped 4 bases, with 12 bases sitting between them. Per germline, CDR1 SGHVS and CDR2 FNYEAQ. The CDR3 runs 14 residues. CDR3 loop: CASSFGTGRETQYF. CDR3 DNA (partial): TGTGCCAGCAGCTTCGGTACAGGGAGAGAGACC.

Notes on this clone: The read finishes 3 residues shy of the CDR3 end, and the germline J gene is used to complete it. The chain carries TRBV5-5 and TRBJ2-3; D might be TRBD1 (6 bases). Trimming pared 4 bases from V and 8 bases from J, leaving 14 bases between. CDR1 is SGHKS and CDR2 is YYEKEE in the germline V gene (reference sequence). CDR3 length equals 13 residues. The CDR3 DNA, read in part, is TGTGCCAGCAGCACGTACAGGGATAGTACG. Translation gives CASSTYRDST. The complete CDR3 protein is CASSTYRDSTQYF.

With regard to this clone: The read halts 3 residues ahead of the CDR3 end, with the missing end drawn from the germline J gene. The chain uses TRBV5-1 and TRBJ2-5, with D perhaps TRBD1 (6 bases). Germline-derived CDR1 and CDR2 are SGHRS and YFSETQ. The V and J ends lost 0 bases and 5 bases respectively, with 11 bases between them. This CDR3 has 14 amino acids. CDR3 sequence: CASSLAGQGETQYF. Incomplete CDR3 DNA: TGCGCCAGCAGCTTGGCCGGCCAGGGGGAGACC. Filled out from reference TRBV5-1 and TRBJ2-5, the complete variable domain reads KAGVTQTPRYLIKTRGQQVTLSCSPISGHRSVSWYQQTPGQGLQFLFEYFSETQRNKGNFPGRFSGRQFSNSRSEMNVSTLELGDSALYLCASSLAGQGETQYFGPGTRLLVL.

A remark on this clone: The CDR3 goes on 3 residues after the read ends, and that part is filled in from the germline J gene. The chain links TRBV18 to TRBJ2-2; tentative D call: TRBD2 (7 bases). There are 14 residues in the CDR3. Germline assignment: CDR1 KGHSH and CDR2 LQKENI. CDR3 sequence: CASSPTRGGEKLFF. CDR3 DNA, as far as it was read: TGTGCCAGCTCACCGACGAGGGGGGGAGAAAAG. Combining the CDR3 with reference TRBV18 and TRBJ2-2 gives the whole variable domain NAGVMQNPRHLVRRRGQEARLRCSPMKGHSHVYWYRQLPEEGLKFMVYLQKENIIDESGMPKERFSAEFPKEGPSILRIQQVVRGDSAAYFCASSPTRGGEKLFFGEGSRLTVL.

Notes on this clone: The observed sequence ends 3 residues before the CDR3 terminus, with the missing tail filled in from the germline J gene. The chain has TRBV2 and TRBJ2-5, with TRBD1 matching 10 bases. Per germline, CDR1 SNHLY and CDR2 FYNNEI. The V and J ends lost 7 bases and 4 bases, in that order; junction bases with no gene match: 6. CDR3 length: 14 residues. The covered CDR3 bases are TGTGCCAGCAAAACCAGACAGGGGGCAGAGACC. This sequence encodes CASKTRQGAET. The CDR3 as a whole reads CASKTRQGAETQYF.

The CDR3 DNA, read in part, is TGTGCCAGTAGTAAATACAGGGATGGTAATGAAAAA. Amino acid sequence: CASSKYRDGNEK. The full CDR3 is CASSKYRDGNEKLFF. The genes are TRBV19 and TRBJ1-4, with D possibly being TRBD1 (6 bases). The CDR3 is cut off 3 residues early in the read; its end comes from the germline J gene. Germline assignment: CDR1 LNHDA and CDR2 SQIVND (reference sequence). The V end was cut by 4 bases, the J end by 4 bases, with 13 bases between. The CDR3 runs to 15 residues. The entire variable domain, with the rest obtained from reference TRBV19 and TRBJ1-4, is as follows: DGGITQSPKYLFRKEGQNVTLSCEQNLNHDAMYWYRQDPGQGLRLIYYSQIVNDFQKGDIAEGYSVSREKKESFPLTVTSAQKNPTAFYLCASSKYRDGNEKLFFGSGTQLSVL.

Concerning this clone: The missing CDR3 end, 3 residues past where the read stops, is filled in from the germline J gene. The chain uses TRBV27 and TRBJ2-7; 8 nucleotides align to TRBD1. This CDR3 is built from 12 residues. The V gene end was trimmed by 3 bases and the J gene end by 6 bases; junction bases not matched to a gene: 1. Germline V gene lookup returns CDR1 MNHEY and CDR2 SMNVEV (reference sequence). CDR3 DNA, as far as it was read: TGTGCCAGCAGTTTCGGACAGGGCGAG. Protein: CASSFGQGE. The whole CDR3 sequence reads CASSFGQGEQYF.

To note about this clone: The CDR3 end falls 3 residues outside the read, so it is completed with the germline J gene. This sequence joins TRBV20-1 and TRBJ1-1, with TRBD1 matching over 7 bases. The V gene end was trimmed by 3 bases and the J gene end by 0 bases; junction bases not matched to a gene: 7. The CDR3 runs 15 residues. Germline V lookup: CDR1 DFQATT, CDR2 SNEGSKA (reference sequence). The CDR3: CSARGDREMNTEAFF. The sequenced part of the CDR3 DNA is TGCAGTGCTAGGGGTGACAGGGAAATGAACACTGAA.

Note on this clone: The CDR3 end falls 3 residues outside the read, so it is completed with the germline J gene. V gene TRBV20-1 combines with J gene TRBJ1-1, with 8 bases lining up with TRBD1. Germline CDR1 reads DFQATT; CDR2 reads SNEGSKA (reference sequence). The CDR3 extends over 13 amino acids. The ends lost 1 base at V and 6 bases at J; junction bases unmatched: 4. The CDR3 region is CSARASQGAEAFF. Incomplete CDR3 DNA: TGCAGTGCTAGAGCCTCACAGGGGGCTGAA.

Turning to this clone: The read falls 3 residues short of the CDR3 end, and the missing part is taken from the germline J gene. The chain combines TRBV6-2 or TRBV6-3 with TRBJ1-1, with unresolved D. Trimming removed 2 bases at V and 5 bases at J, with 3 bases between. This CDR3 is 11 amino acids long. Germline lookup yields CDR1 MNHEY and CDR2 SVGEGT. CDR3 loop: CASSYATEAFF. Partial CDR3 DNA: TGTGCCAGCAGTTACGCGACTGAA.

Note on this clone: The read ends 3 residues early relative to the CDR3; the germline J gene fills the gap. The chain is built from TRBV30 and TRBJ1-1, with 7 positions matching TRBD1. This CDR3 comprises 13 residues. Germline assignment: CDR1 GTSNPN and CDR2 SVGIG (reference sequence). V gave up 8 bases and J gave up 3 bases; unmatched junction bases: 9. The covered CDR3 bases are TGTGCCGGAGAACAGGGGTCGGACACTGAA. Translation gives CAGEQGSDTE. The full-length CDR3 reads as CAGEQGSDTEAFF.

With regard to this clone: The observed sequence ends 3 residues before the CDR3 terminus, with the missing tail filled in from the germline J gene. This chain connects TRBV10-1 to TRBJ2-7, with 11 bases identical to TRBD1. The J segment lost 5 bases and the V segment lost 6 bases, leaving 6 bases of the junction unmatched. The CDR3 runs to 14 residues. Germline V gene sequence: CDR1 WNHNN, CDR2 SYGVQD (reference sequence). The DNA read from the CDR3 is TGCGCCAGCAGCGGACAGGGGGCGCGAGACGAG. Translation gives CASSGQGARDE. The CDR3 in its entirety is CASSGQGARDEQYF.

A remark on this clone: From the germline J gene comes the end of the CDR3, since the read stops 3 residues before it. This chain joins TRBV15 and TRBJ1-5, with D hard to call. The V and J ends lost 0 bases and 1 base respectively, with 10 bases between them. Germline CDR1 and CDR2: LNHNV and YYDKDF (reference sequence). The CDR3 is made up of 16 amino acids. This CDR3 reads CATSRDRGLSNQPQHF. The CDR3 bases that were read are TGTGCCACCAGCAGAGATCGGGGATTAAGCAATCAGCCC. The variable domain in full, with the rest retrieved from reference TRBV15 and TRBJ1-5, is DAMVIQNPRYQVTQFGKPVTLSCSQTLNHNVMYWYQQKSSQAPKLLFHYYDKDFNNEADTPDNFQSRRPNTSFCFLDIRSPGLGDTAMYLCATSRDRGLSNQPQHFGDGTRLSIL.